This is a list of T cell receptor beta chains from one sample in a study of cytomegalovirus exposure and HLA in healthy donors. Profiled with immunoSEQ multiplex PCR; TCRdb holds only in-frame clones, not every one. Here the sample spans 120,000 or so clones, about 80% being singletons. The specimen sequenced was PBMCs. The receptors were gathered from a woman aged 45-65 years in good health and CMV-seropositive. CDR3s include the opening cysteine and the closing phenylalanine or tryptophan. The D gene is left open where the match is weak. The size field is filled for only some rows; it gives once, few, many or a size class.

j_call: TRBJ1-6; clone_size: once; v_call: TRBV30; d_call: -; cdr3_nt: TGTGCCTGGAGTGTACTGGTGTTTTCACCCCTCCACTTT; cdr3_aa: CAWSVLVFSPLHF
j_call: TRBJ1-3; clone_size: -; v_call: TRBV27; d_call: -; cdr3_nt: TGTGCCAGCAGTCGACAGTCAGGGACTTCCACTTTATATTTT; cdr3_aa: CASSRQSGTSTLYF
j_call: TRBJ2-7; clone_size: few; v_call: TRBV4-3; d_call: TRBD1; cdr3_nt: TGCGCCAGCAGCCAAGATGGTGGTGGGACAGGGACCTACGAGCAGTACTTC; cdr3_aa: CASSQDGGGTGTYEQYF
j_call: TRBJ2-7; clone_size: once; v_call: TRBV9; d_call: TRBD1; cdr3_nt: TGTGCCAGCAGCGCCGAGACAGGGACCTTCTACGAGCAGTACTTC; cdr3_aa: CASSAETGTFYEQYF
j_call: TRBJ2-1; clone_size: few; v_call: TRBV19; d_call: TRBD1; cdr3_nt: TGTGCCAGTAGTACCTGGGACAGCCATTTGGAGCAGTTCTTC; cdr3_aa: CASSTWDSHLEQFF
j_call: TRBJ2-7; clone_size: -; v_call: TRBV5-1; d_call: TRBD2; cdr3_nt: TGCGCCAGCAGCCGGCGTAGCGGGAGACAGGACGAGCAGTACTTC; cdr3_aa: CASSRRSGRQDEQYF
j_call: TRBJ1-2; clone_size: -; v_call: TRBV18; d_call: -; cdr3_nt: TGTGCCAGCTCACGGGATTCGGAGGGTGGCTACACCTTC; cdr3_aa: CASSRDSEGGYTF
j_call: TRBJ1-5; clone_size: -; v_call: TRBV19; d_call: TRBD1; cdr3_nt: TGTGCCAGTGGCGGACAGGGAGGTAATCAGCCCCAGCATTTT; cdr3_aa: CASGGQGGNQPQHF
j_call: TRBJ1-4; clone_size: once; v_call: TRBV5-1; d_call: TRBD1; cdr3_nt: TGCGCCAGCAGCCCGACAGGGGCTAATGAAAAACTGTTTTTT; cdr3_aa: CASSPTGANEKLFF
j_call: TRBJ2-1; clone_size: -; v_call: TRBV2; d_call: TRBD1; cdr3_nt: TGTGCCAGCAGTCCCGGGACAGGGGCCTACAATGAGCAGTTCTTC; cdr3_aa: CASSPGTGAYNEQFF
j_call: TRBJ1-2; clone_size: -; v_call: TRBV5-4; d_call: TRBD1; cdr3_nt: TGTGCCAGCAGCAATAGGACAGGAAGAAACTATGGCTACACCTTC; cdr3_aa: CASSNRTGRNYGYTF
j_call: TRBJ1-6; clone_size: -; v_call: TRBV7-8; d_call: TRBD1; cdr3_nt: TGTGCCAGCAGTCCGGGACAGGGGGCGATAATCCCCCTCCACTTT; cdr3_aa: CASSPGQGAIIPLHF
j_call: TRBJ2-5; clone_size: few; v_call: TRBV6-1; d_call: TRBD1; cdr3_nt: TGTGCCAGCTACAGGGGAGAGACCCAGTACTTC; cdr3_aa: CASYRGETQYF
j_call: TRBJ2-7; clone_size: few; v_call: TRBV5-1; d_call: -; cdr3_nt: TGCGCCAGCAGCTTGGGGCAAGAGCAGTACTTC; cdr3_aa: CASSLGQEQYF
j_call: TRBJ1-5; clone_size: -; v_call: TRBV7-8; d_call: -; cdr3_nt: TGTGCCAGCAGCTTAGTGGCAAGCAATCAGCCCCAGCATTTT; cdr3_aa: CASSLVASNQPQHF
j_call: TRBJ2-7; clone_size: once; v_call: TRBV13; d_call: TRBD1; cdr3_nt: TGTGCCAGCAGCGACAGGGGGCGCGGCTACGAGCAGTACTTC; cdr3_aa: CASSDRGRGYEQYF
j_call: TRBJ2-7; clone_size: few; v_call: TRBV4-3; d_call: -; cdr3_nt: TGCGCCAGCAGCCAAGATCTAGACAGAATAATCGGCCACGAGCAGTACTTC; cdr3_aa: CASSQDLDRIIGHEQYF
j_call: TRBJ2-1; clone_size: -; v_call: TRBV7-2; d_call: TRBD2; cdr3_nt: TGTGCCAGCAGCTTACAGACTAGCGCTGACAATGAGCAGTTCTTC; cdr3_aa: CASSLQTSADNEQFF
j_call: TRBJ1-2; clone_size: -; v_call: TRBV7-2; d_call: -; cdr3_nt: TGTGCCAGCAGCATTTTAGTTAACTATGGCTACACCTTC; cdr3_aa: CASSILVNYGYTF
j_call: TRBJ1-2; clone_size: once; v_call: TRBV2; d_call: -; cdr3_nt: TGTGCCAGCAGGGCCTTGGTTCGGGTAGCGTATGGCTACACCTTC; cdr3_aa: CASRALVRVAYGYTF
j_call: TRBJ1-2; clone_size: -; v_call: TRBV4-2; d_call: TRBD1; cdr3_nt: TGTGCCAGCAGCCAAGAAGGCCAGGGGGAGAACTATGGCTACACCTTC; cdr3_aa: CASSQEGQGENYGYTF
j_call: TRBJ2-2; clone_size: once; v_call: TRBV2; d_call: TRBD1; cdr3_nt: TGTGCCAGCAGCCGACAGGGCGACACCGGGGAGCTGTTTTTT; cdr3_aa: CASSRQGDTGELFF
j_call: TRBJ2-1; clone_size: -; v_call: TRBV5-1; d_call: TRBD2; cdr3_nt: TGCGCCAGCAGCCCATCCGGGACTAGCGACAATGAGCAGTTCTTC; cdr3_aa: CASSPSGTSDNEQFF
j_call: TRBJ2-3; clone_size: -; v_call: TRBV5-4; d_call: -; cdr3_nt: TGTGCCAGCAGCTTCAGGGCAGGGTCAGATACGCAGTATTTT; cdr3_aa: CASSFRAGSDTQYF